The 2 T cell receptor beta chains reported below all come from one sample, sequenced in a study of chronic HIV infection and antiretroviral therapy. TCRdb re-called the 5' RACE reads through MiXCR, storing one row per CDR3 protein. The table lists approximately 40,000 distinct CDR3 sequences, about 7.4% of them singletons. The material sequenced was peripheral blood. These receptors originate from an adult who had HIV and had not received antiretroviral therapy, or was an uninfected healthy control (not recorded which).

This clonotype was observed at least ten times. This chain joins TRBV29-1 and TRBJ1-2; 9 positions agree with TRBD1. The germline CDR1 and CDR2 sequences are SQVTM and ANQGSEA. The CDR3 totals 14 residues. The trim removed 7 bases at V and 6 bases at J, leaving 12 bases unmatched. CDR3 residues: CSGYDRGMGDGYTF. The CDR3 nucleotides read TGCAGCGGTTATGACAGGGGGATGGGGGATGGCTACACCTTC.

The chain links TRBV5-1 to TRBJ2-2, with D tentatively TRBD1 (6 bases). The CDR3 length is 16 residues. From germline, CDR1 is SGHRS and CDR2 YFSETQ. The germline V and J ends were trimmed by 1 base and 1 base, with 11 bases remaining between them. Here the CDR3 reads CASSLSGTKNTGELFF. CDR3 DNA sequence: TGCGCCAGCAGCTTGTCCGGGACAAAGAACACCGGGGAGCTGTTTTTT.